This T cell receptor (beta chain) was profiled in a study of cytomegalovirus exposure and HLA in healthy donors. Study-wide findings and caveats: Earlier analysis yielded a pattern in which most TCR beta V segments were productive about 90% or about 30% of the time. Roughly uniform depth of sequencing across donors was assumed in presence/absence analyses.

As to this clone: The target antigen is unknown.

The CDR3 has 14 residues. CDR1 and CDR2 (germline): GTSNPN, SVGIG (reference sequence). Trimming shortened V by 2 bases and J by 2 bases, and 7 bases separated the two germline ends. The PCR had 60 Vbeta and 13 Jbeta primers. Sequenced by immunoSEQ multiplex PCR; TCRdb stores in-frame clones only, minus some. The repertoire holds 45,000 to 65,000 clones, with roughly 80% as singletons. The receptor comes from a woman in her 40s in good health and CMV-seropositive. V usage is TRBV30 and J usage is TRBJ2-6; D possibly corresponds to TRBD2 (5 bases). Sequencing input: PBMCs. CDR3 protein: CAWSYGAGANVLTF. For the CDR3, the DNA is TGTGCCTGGAGTTACGGGGCTGGGGCCAACGTCCTGACTTTC.